A single sample is the source of the 22 T cell receptor beta chains below, sequenced in a study of human T cells and chemical hapten exposure. TCRdb fed the RACE reads into MiXCR, producing one record per CDR3 protein. The repertoire includes more than 100,000 distinct CDR3 sequences, roughly 14% of them detected once, and 2.8% sits in the top ten. Time point of the sample: pre-sensitization, week 0. As to treatment: therapeutic diphenylcyclopropenone sensitization with weekly scalp DPC. This specimen consisted of whole blood, obtained in connection with sensitization to the hapten diphenylcyclopropenone (DPC). Source of these receptors: a woman aged 18-29 years with alopecia areata. Some clones in this sample may be carry-over from other donors' samples.

The V gene is TRBV27, the J gene TRBJ2-7; 8 bases fit TRBD2. J gave up 4 bases and V 7 bases, and 6 bases lay outside the gene matches. Germline V gives CDR1 MNHEY, CDR2 SMNVEV (reference sequence). This CDR3 spans 13 amino acids. CDR3 protein: CASTGGDSYEQYF. The CDR3 DNA is TGTGCCAGCACCGGGGGGGACTCGTACGAGCAGTACTTC.

This chain connects TRBV7-2 to TRBJ2-2, with TRBD1 matching over 8 bases. Germline lookup yields CDR1 SGHTA and CDR2 FQGNSA. Unmatched junction bases numbered 16, after V lost 4 bases and J lost 6 bases. CDR3 length: 18 amino acids. The CDR3, as DNA: TGTGCCAGCAGCTCCTTACTCGACAGGGGTGGACGGGCCGGGGAGCTGTTTTTT. This sequence encodes CASSSLLDRGGRAGELFF.

As regards this clonotype: A single base separates this from a much larger clone, so it may be a read error. The chain has TRBV30 and TRBJ1-1; maybe TRBD1 (5 bases). CDR1 GTSNPN and CDR2 SVGIG come from the germline V gene (reference sequence). Trimming pared 1 base from V and 1 base from J, leaving 10 bases between. The CDR3 loop spans 14 amino acids. CDR3 nucleotides: TGTGCCTGGAGTGAGGGGCTGGAGAACACTGAAGCTTTCTTT. Translation gives CAWSEGLENTEAFF.

The chain is built from TRBV19 and TRBJ2-3, with D possibly being TRBD2 (7 bases). Per germline, CDR1 LNHDA and CDR2 SQIVND (reference sequence). V lost 6 bases and J 1 base, leaving 14 bases between the germline ends. The CDR3 has 15 amino acids. This chain's CDR3 is CASRGRGARTDTQYF. Written as DNA, the CDR3 is TGTGCCAGTAGGGGTCGGGGGGCCCGCACAGATACGCAGTATTTT.

This clonotype came up a few times. The chain joins TRBV4-3 to TRBJ2-5; D call uncertain. V was trimmed by 1 base and J by 4 bases, leaving 13 bases between them. The CDR3 is 15 amino acids. Germline CDR1 is LGHNA and CDR2 is YSLEER. The CDR3 DNA sequence: TGCGCCAGCAGCCAAGGTGCAAGTTCGGGAGAGACCCAGTACTTC. It specifies CASSQGASSGETQYF.

This clonotype was recorded at least ten times. This chain joins TRBV5-1 and TRBJ1-5, with D maybe TRBD1 (6 bases). V dropped 3 bases and J dropped 7 bases, with 11 bases sitting between them. Germline V gene data show CDR1 as SGHRS and CDR2 as YFSETQ. The CDR3 runs to 13 residues. The CDR3 DNA is TGCGCCAGCAGCTGGGGACACGGCCAGCCCCAGCATTTT. Translating it yields CASSWGHGQPQHF.

This clonotype was detected many times. The gene calls are TRBV6-2 or TRBV6-3 and TRBJ2-5; 7 bases line up with TRBD1. Germline V gene data show CDR1 as MNHEY and CDR2 as SVGEGT. The ends lost 4 bases at V and 4 bases at J; junction bases unmatched: 9. The CDR3 runs 15 residues. The CDR3 here is CASSSWATGTETQYF. The CDR3 DNA follows: TGTGCCAGCAGTTCCTGGGCGACAGGGACAGAGACCCAGTACTTC.

The chain combines TRBV18 with TRBJ2-3; no clear D gene. Germline V gene sequence: CDR1 KGHSH, CDR2 LQKENI. The V gene lost 8 bases and the J gene lost 1 base, with 10 bases spanning the gap. The CDR3 is made up of 13 amino acids. This CDR3 is CASLLGGTDTQYF. The DNA of the CDR3 is TGTGCCAGCCTTCTAGGCGGCACAGATACGCAGTATTTT.

J is TRBJ1-1 and V is TRBV29-1, with D hard to call. Germline CDR1 and CDR2: SQVTM and ANQGSEA. The CDR3 length is 14 residues. V lost 4 bases to trimming and J lost 0 bases, with 12 bases between them. The CDR3 is CSVAPGGMNTEAFF. CDR3 nucleotide sequence: TGCAGCGTTGCACCGGGCGGGATGAACACTGAAGCTTTCTTT.

In this sample, this clonotype turned up a few times. The chain carries TRBV7-2 and TRBJ2-1, with D perhaps being TRBD1 or TRBD2 (6 bases each). The ends were cut back, 1 base at V and 9 bases at J, with 19 bases in the middle. The CDR3 extends over 16 amino acids. Germline loops: CDR1 SGHTA, CDR2 FQGNSA. The CDR3 here is CASSLVRGRIQGEQFF. CDR3 nucleotides: TGTGCCAGCAGCTTAGTTCGGGGGCGGATCCAAGGTGAGCAGTTCTTC.

This clonotype was seen at least ten times. This sequence joins TRBV20-1 and TRBJ1-1; a weak D match, TRBD1 (5 bases). The CDR3 spans 15 residues. Germline CDR1 and CDR2: DFQATT and SNEGSKA (reference sequence). V shed 6 bases and J shed 1 base, with 18 bases lying between them. CDR3 in DNA: TGCAGTGCCTCACCCCCACATACAGGGAACACTGAAGCTTTCTTT. Encoded protein: CSASPPHTGNTEAFF.

The rearrangement joins TRBV6-6 to TRBJ1-3; D remains unclear. Germline values: CDR1 MNHNY, CDR2 SVGAGI (reference sequence). Trimming took 2 bases from V and 0 from J, leaving 8 bases between them. The CDR3 has 15 amino acids. Here the CDR3 DNA reads TGTGCCAGCAGTTACACACAACGCTCTGGAAACACCATATATTTT. It yields the protein CASSYTQRSGNTIYF.

This clonotype was counted many times. The chain joins TRBV7-2 to TRBJ2-4; a possible D gene is TRBD1 (5 bases). V lost 1 base and J 0 bases, leaving 13 bases between the germline ends. Germline CDR1 reads SGHTA; CDR2 reads FQGNSA. The CDR3 has 17 amino acids. DNA of the CDR3: TGTGCCAGCAGCTTAGGTCGGACACGCATAGCCAAAAACATTCAGTACTTC. Translating gives CASSLGRTRIAKNIQYF. Supplemented by reference TRBV7-2 and TRBJ2-4, the full variable domain reads GAGVSQSPSNKVTEKGKDVELRCDPISGHTALYWYRQSLGQGLEFLIYFQGNSAPDKSGLPSDRFSAERTGGSVSTLTIQRTQQEDSAVYLCASSLGRTRIAKNIQYFGAGTRLSVL.

This clonotype was found a few times. The chain joins TRBV4-2 to TRBJ1-1; 8 bases map to TRBD1. V gave up 0 bases and J gave up 0 bases; unmatched junction bases: 6. This CDR3 spans 17 amino acids. Per germline, CDR1 LGHNA and CDR2 YNFKEQ. CDR3 sequence reads: CASSQDLWTGLNTEAFF. The CDR3 DNA reads TGTGCCAGCAGCCAAGACCTTTGGACAGGGCTGAACACTGAAGCTTTCTTT.

This clonotype was detected a few times. The chain uses TRBV12-3 or TRBV12-4 and TRBJ1-5; D perhaps matches TRBD1 (5 bases). The CDR3 loop spans 12 amino acids. The V end was cut by 1 base, the J end by 11 bases, with 9 bases between. The DNA for the CDR3 is TGTGCCAGCAGTTTAGTACGGGGGGCCCAGCATTTT. Its protein product is CASSLVRGAQHF.

This clonotype was seen a few times. The chain employs TRBV6-6 and TRBJ1-1; unclear D gene. CDR3 length equals 13 residues. V was pared by 7 bases and J by 1 base, with 10 bases between. The germline CDR1 and CDR2 sequences are MNHNY and SVGAGI (reference sequence). CDR3 protein: CASMDPGNTEAFF. The CDR3 DNA is TGTGCCAGCATGGATCCGGGGAACACTGAAGCTTTCTTT.

This clonotype was found a few times. The rearrangement links TRBV6-2 or TRBV6-3 to TRBJ2-7, with 11 nucleotides matching TRBD2. Germline V gene data show CDR1 as MNHEY and CDR2 as SVGEGT. This CDR3 has 14 amino acids. V lost 7 bases and J lost 3; bases outside the gene matches: 5. In DNA form, the CDR3 reads TGTGCCAGCATGCCTAGCGGGGGGCACTACGAGCAGTACTTC. Its translation is CASMPSGGHYEQYF.

This clonotype was found many times. This chain links TRBV6-6 with TRBJ2-3; no definite D call. The germline V gene has CDR1 MNHNY and CDR2 SVGAGI (reference sequence). The CDR3 spans 11 residues. V was clipped by 8 bases and J by 2 bases, with 5 bases between them. The CDR3 is CASAATDTQYF. CDR3 nucleotide sequence: TGTGCCAGCGCGGCCACAGATACGCAGTATTTT.

Here the CDR3 reads CASSQDIAGYNSPLHF. The CDR3 bases are TGCGCCAGCAGCCAGGACATCGCAGGCTATAATTCACCCCTCCACTTT. V gene TRBV4-3 combines with J gene TRBJ1-6; TRBD1 is a possible D gene (5 bases). Trimming stripped 3 bases from V and 3 bases from J, with 12 bases between. The CDR3 has 16 amino acids. From germline, CDR1 is LGHNA and CDR2 YSLEER.

This clonotype was detected ten times or more. This rearrangement joins TRBV6-5 to TRBJ2-7; D not certain. V was cut by 8 bases and J by 7 bases, with 24 bases left in between. Germline CDR1 and CDR2: MNHEY and SVGAGI. This CDR3 has 15 amino acids. The CDR3: CASAYWGGIGYEQYF. The CDR3, as DNA: TGTGCCAGCGCATATTGGGGTGGTATCGGCTATGAGCAGTACTTC.

This clonotype was seen just once. The chain joins TRBV12-3 or TRBV12-4 to TRBJ2-3; D is unclear. This CDR3 is built from 14 residues. Trimming left V 3 bases short and J 7 bases short, with 14 bases between. CDR3: CASSFVSAPNTQYF. As DNA, the CDR3 is TGTGCCAGCAGTTTTGTCTCGGCCCCTAATACGCAGTATTTT.

CDR3 region: CASSFVRGATYNEQFF. CDR3 nucleotides: TGTGCCAGCAGTTTCGTACGGGGGGCGACCTACAATGAGCAGTTCTTC. The J gene is TRBJ2-1, the V gene TRBV12-3 or TRBV12-4; a weak D match, TRBD2 (7 bases). CDR3 size: 16 residues. Trimming removed 3 bases at V and 2 bases at J, with 14 bases between.